Listed below are T cell receptor beta chains from one sample, sequenced in a study of cytomegalovirus exposure and HLA in healthy donors. Some clones are missing from TCRdb's copy, which holds only in-frame ones; the method was immunoSEQ multiplex PCR. The sample holds 170,000 or so clones, roughly 78% seen once. The sequencing sample was made of PBMCs. These TCRs come from a boy younger than 18 in good health and CMV-seronegative. The CDR3 runs from the conserved cysteine through the conserved F or W. Each record gives: clone size, D gene, V gene, CDR3 length, J gene, CDR3 DNA, CDR3 protein. A D gene is named only where the DNA matches it firmly. Clone size is stated in some rows and not others, as once, few, many or a class when expanded.

.	TRBD1	TRBV5-1	14	TRBJ2-7	TGCGCCAGCAGCACCGGACAGGGGGGTTACGAGCAGTACTTC	CASSTGQGGYEQYF
.	TRBD1	TRBV28	13	TRBJ1-5	TGTGCCAGCAGCTACGGGACAGTGAAGGACCAGCATTTT	CASSYGTVKDQHF
.	TRBD1	TRBV10-3	23	TRBJ1-2	TGTGCCATCCGTTTCTCCATACATTCTAGTGGACAGGGAGAAAAGACTTATGGCTATGGCTACACCTTC	CAIRFSIHSSGQGEKTYGYGYTF
.	TRBD1	TRBV27	15	TRBJ1-5	TGTGCCAGCAGACTCCGGACAGGGCCCAATCAGCCCCAGCATTTT	CASRLRTGPNQPQHF
.	.	TRBV25-1	16	TRBJ2-2	TGTGCCAGCAGTGAATTCTTCAGACTGAACACCGGGGAGCTGTTTTTT	CASSEFFRLNTGELFF
.	TRBD2	TRBV7-8	15	TRBJ2-4	TGTGCCAGCAGCTTAGCCCTGGATGGGGGGGACATTCAGTACTTC	CASSLALDGGDIQYF
.	TRBD1	TRBV7-9	15	TRBJ2-7	TGTGCCAGCAGCCCTACCGGGACAGGGGACTACGAGCAGTACTTC	CASSPTGTGDYEQYF
.	.	TRBV30	15	TRBJ1-2	TGTGCCTGGAGTCTGGACCGGGGAAAGGGCTATGGCTACACCTTC	CAWSLDRGKGYGYTF
once	TRBD1	TRBV28	16	TRBJ1-4	TGTGCCAGCAGCCCAAAACACAGGGGCCCTAGGGAAAAACTGTTTTTT	CASSPKHRGPREKLFF
.	.	TRBV7-2	16	TRBJ1-5	TGTGCCAGCAGCTTAGTAGGGGCAGGGAGCAATCAGCCCCAGCATTTT	CASSLVGAGSNQPQHF
.	.	TRBV7-9	14	TRBJ1-2	TGTGCCAGCAGCTTAGGGGAGGCTAACTATGGCTACACCTTC	CASSLGEANYGYTF
.	.	TRBV6-5	15	TRBJ1-2	TGTGCCAGCAGTTCTGGGTACTCGAGGGTCTACGGCTACACCTTC	CASSSGYSRVYGYTF
few	.	TRBV5-1	12	TRBJ2-7	TGCGCCAGCAGCTTGCGGAGCTACGAGCAGTACTTC	CASSLRSYEQYF
.	.	TRBV11-3	15	TRBJ1-4	TGTGCCAGCAGCTTAGTCTGGCCCTCGAATGAAAAACTGTTTTTT	CASSLVWPSNEKLFF
.	TRBD1	TRBV7-9	14	TRBJ2-7	TGTGCCAGCAGCTTACACCACAGGGGCGACGAGCAGTACTTC	CASSLHHRGDEQYF
.	.	TRBV13	15	TRBJ2-6	TGTGCCAGCAGGGAGGGGTTTGGTGGGGCCAACGTCCTGACTTTC	CASREGFGGANVLTF